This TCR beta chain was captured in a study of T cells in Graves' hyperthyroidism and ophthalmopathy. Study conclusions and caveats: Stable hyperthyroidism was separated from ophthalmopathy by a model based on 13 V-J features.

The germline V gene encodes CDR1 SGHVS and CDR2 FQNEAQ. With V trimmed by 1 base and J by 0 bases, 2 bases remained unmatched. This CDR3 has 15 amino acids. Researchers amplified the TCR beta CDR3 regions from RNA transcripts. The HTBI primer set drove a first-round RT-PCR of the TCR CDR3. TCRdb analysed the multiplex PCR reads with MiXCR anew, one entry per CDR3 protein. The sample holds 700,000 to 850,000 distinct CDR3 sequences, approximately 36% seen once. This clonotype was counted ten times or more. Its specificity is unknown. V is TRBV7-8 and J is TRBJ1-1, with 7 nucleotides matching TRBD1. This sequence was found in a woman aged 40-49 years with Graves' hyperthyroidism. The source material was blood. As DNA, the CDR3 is TGTGCCAGCAGCTTAGTGGGACAGTTGAACACTGAAGCTTTCTTT. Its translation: CASSLVGQLNTEAFF.